Following are 7 T cell receptor beta chains from one sample sequenced in a study of T-cell reconstitution after alpha-beta-depleted transplantation in children (dated by TCRdb to about 2016). This specimen's treatment or condition label, interpreted: allogeneic hematopoietic cell transplantation with graft depleted of TCRalphabeta T cells and CD19 B cells. Preparation of the library involved PCR. The instrument was an Illumina HiSeq 2500. TCR libraries were prepared with molecular barcoding, using unique molecular identifiers to normalize TCRbeta repertoire quantification. TCRdb cleaned the public reads at Q25 with fastp, built clones with MiXCR and kept in-frame beta chains. Each record represents a unique CDR3 protein, reported with the most common genes and DNA among its rows. The sample table records about 980,000 distinct CDR3 sequences; roughly 31% of these occur just once. The ten top clones hold under 30% of the sample.

The sample was PBMCs, mostly from graft donor cells, taken 360 days after TCRalphabeta/CD19-depleted stem cell transplant. The source of these receptors is a boy under two years old who had a stem cell transplant for SCID, so the T cells may come from the graft donor.

This clonotype was observed a handful of times. The chain combines TRBV20-1 with TRBJ2-3; D is perhaps TRBD1 (6 bases). The V end was cut by 6 bases, the J end by 1 base, with 14 bases between. Looked up from germline, CDR1 is DFQATT and CDR2 is SNEGSKA (reference sequence). CDR3 length: 14 residues. CDR3 loop: CSAGARGGTDTQYF. For the CDR3, the DNA is TGCAGTGCGGGCGCCAGGGGCGGCACAGATACGCAGTATTTT.

The V and J genes are TRBV28 and TRBJ2-3; 8 nucleotides agree with TRBD2. Trimming took 1 base from V and 6 from J; bases not matched to a gene: 12. CDR3 size: 17 residues. CDR1 is MDHEN and CDR2 is SYDVKM in the germline V gene. The CDR3 reads CASSLFPLRAGGDTQYF. The DNA of the CDR3 is TGTGCCAGCAGTTTATTCCCCCTTCGGGCGGGGGGTGATACGCAGTATTTT.

The chain employs TRBV12-3 or TRBV12-4 and TRBJ2-5; a possible D gene is TRBD1 (8 bases). The V gene lost 5 bases and the J gene lost 5 bases, with 15 bases spanning the gap. The CDR3 length is 14 residues. CDR3 nucleotide sequence: TGTGCCAGCAGTGCCGGACAGGGAGGGGAGACCCAGTACTTC. Translated, it gives CASSAGQGGETQYF.

This clonotype was found a few times. The chain couples TRBV9 to TRBJ2-1; TRBD1 agrees at 7 bases. Germline-derived CDR1 and CDR2 are SGDLS and YYNGEE. CDR3 length: 15 amino acids. J gave up 11 bases and V 4 bases, and 15 bases lay outside the gene matches. CDR3 coding DNA: TGTGCCAGCAGCACGCTAGACAGGGCGGGCAGAAAGCAGTTCTTC. Its protein product is CASSTLDRAGRKQFF.

This clonotype was detected ten times or more. The J gene is TRBJ2-7, the V gene TRBV27, with a possible D match to TRBD2 (6 bases). V gave up 8 bases and J gave up 0 bases, with 14 bases separating them. The CDR3 has 14 residues. Germline V gene data show CDR1 as MNHEY and CDR2 as SMNVEV (reference sequence). Here the CDR3 DNA reads TGTGCCAGCGCATATGCGGGGCCCTCCTACGAGCAGTACTTC. It yields the protein CASAYAGPSYEQYF.

This clonotype has more than one count but fewer than ten. The chain has TRBV12-3 or TRBV12-4 and TRBJ1-5, with no clear D. The CDR3 runs 13 residues. V was pared by 3 bases and J by 4 bases, with 7 bases between. The CDR3 reads CASSFKANQPQHF. The CDR3 DNA follows: TGTGCCAGCAGTTTTAAGGCGAATCAGCCCCAGCATTTT.

This clonotype has a single count. J is TRBJ2-4 and V is TRBV25-1; D could derive from TRBD1 or TRBD2 (6 bases each). Germline V lookup: CDR1 MGHDK, CDR2 SYGVNS. This CDR3 has 15 residues. V was pared by 5 bases and J by 1 base, with 12 bases between. DNA for the CDR3: TGTGCCAGCAGTAGGGGGGAATTGGCCAAAAACATTCAGTACTTC. Its translation: CASSRGELAKNIQYF.